This T cell receptor beta chain was obtained from a study of cytomegalovirus exposure and HLA in healthy donors. Worth noting for this clone: What it recognizes is unknown.

13 Jbeta primers and 60 Vbeta primers were used for the PCR. The data were produced by immunoSEQ multiplex PCR, yet TCRdb's version contains in-frame clones alone and is incomplete. The sample contains some 170,000 clones, over 60% of which appear only once. Study results and caveats: Presence/absence analyses rested on an assumption that sequencing depth was roughly uniform across donors. It is likely that the observed cluster of highly shared sequence variants was a sequencing artifact.

V trimming: 1 base; J trimming: 2 bases; junction bases outside the gene matches: 10. Germline CDR1 reads SGHTA; CDR2 reads FQGTGA. This CDR3 is 19 amino acids long. This TCR derives from a woman aged 30 to 39 in good health and CMV-seronegative. The sample consisted of PBMCs. The chain employs TRBV7-3 and TRBJ2-2; 10 bases match TRBD2. CDR3 coding DNA: TGTGCCAGCAGCTTAATCGGGGGATGGACTAGCGGTAACACCGGGGAGCTGTTTTTT. Translated: CASSLIGGWTSGNTGELFF.